A selection of T cell receptor beta chains follows, all from one sample in a study of blood T cell repertoires in COVID-19. TCRdb keeps only in-frame clones here, not all; method: immunoSEQ multiplex PCR. Seen here are 260,000 or so clones, approximately 90% observed once, and the top ten hold 2.5% to 3%. What was sequenced was PBMCs or T cells enriched from blood (not recorded which). The receptors stem from a woman in her 30s with acute COVID-19. Both conserved end residues are part of each CDR3. D genes are given only for firm matches. Some rows mark clone size as missing; the rest say once, few, many or name a class of expanded clone.

clone_size,j_call,v_call,d_call,cdr3_aa,cdr3_nt
few,TRBJ1-4,TRBV7-8,TRBD1,CASSHRDSNEKLFF,TGTGCCAGCAGCCATCGGGACAGCAATGAAAAACTGTTTTTT
NA,TRBJ2-7,TRBV19,NA,CASSLGGYEQYF,TGTGCCAGTAGTCTCGGGGGTTACGAGCAGTACTTC
NA,TRBJ2-1,TRBV5-4,TRBD2,CASSSGLAGNYNEQFF,TGTGCCAGCAGCTCGGGACTAGCGGGGAACTACAATGAGCAGTTCTTC
NA,TRBJ1-1,TRBV7-9,NA,CASSFDWGMNTEAFF,TGTGCCAGCAGCTTCGATTGGGGCATGAACACTGAAGCTTTCTTT
NA,TRBJ1-2,TRBV5-4,TRBD1,CASSTGGQAYGYTF,TGTGCCAGCAGCACCGGGGGACAGGCCTATGGCTACACCTTC
few,TRBJ2-1,TRBV24-1,TRBD1,CATSDGGTGRYNEQFF,TGTGCCACCAGTGATGGGGGGACAGGCCGCTACAATGAGCAGTTCTTC
NA,TRBJ1-1,TRBV5-1,TRBD1,CASSLVVVSRTGNTEAFF,TGCGCCAGCAGCTTGGTGGTGGTGTCCAGGACAGGTAACACTGAAGCTTTCTTT
NA,TRBJ1-4,TRBV6-5,NA,CASKGLTNEKLFF,TGTGCCAGCAAGGGGTTAACTAATGAAAAACTGTTTTTT
NA,TRBJ2-2,TRBV19,TRBD1,CATRTGENTGELFF,TGTGCCACCCGGACAGGGGAAAACACCGGGGAGCTGTTTTTT
NA,TRBJ1-2,TRBV4-1,NA,CASSPLPFGQGGYGYTF,TGCGCCAGCAGCCCTCTCCCCTTTGGGCAGGGAGGCTATGGCTACACCTTC
NA,TRBJ1-2,TRBV5-4,NA,CASSIQGNGYTF,TGTGCCAGCAGCATACAGGGAAATGGCTACACCTTC
NA,TRBJ1-1,TRBV10-3,NA,CAIKNRDTNTEAFF,TGTGCCATCAAGAACCGGGACACAAACACTGAAGCTTTCTTT
NA,TRBJ2-2,TRBV6-5,NA,CASSYSPDTGELFF,TGTGCCAGCAGTTACTCGCCAGACACCGGGGAGCTGTTTTTT
once,TRBJ1-4,TRBV4-1,NA,CASSLEGLGNEKLFF,TGCGCCAGCAGCCTTGAGGGTTTGGGTAATGAAAAACTGTTTTTT
NA,TRBJ2-5,TRBV2,NA,CASSKHRQHQETQYF,TGTGCCAGCAGCAAACATAGACAGCACCAAGAGACCCAGTACTTC
many,TRBJ1-4,TRBV14,TRBD1,CASSHPQGARGKLFF,TGTGCCAGCAGCCATCCACAGGGGGCGCGAGGAAAACTGTTTTTT
NA,TRBJ1-2,TRBV12-3/TRBV12-4,NA,CASSLGHLYTF,TGTGCCAGCAGTCTAGGACATCTCTACACCTTC
once,TRBJ1-1,TRBV6-5,NA,CASSLTGYNTEAFF,TGTGCCAGCAGTTTAACAGGGTATAACACTGAAGCTTTCTTT
NA,TRBJ2-7,TRBV6-5,TRBD1,CASSSRDRGYEQYF,TGTGCCAGCAGTTCCCGGGACAGGGGCTACGAGCAGTACTTC
NA,TRBJ2-3,TRBV2,NA,CAIVIPAPGWADTQYF,TGTGCCATCGTAATTCCAGCACCGGGATGGGCAGATACGCAGTATTTT
NA,TRBJ1-5,TRBV12-5,NA,CASGSSKGGSTQHF,TGTGCTAGTGGTTCATCTAAGGGGGGGTCGACCCAGCATTTT
NA,TRBJ1-1,TRBV4-3,NA,CASSQDRGGIEAFF,TGCGCCAGCAGCCAAGACAGAGGGGGTATTGAAGCTTTCTTT
once,TRBJ2-1,TRBV27,TRBD2,CASSRGGAGNEQFF,TGTGCCAGCAGCCGCGGGGGGGCCGGCAATGAGCAGTTCTTC
NA,TRBJ1-1,TRBV12-3/TRBV12-4,TRBD1,CASSLQGGTEAFF,TGTGCCAGCAGTCTACAGGGGGGCACTGAAGCTTTCTTT